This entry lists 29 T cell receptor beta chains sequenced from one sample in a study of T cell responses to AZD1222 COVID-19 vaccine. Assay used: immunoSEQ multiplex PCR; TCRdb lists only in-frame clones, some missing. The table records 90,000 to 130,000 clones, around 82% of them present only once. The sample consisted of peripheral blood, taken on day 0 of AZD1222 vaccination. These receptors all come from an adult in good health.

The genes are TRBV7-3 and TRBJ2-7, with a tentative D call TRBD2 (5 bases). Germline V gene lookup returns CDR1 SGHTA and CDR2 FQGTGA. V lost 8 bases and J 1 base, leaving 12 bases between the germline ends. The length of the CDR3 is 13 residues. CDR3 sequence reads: CASALGRSYEQYF. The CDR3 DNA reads TGTGCCAGCGCCCTGGGGAGATCCTACGAGCAGTACTTC. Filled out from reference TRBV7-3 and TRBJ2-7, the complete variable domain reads GAGVSQTPSNKVTEKGKYVELRCDPISGHTALYWYRQSLGQGPEFLIYFQGTGAADDSGLPNDRFFAVRPEGSVSTLKIQRTERGDSAVYLCASALGRSYEQYFGPGTRLTVT.

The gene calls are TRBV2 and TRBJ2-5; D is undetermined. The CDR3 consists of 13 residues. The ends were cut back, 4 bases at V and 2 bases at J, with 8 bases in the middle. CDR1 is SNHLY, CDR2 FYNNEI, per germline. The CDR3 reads CASSAAIQETQYF. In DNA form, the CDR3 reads TGTGCCAGCAGTGCGGCTATTCAAGAGACCCAGTACTTC.

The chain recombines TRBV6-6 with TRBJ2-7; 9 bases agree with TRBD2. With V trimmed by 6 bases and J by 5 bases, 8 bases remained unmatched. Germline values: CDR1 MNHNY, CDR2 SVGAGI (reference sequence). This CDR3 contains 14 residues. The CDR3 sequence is CASSRLAVLDEQYF. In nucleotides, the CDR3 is TGTGCCAGCAGCAGACTAGCGGTACTTGACGAGCAGTACTTC.

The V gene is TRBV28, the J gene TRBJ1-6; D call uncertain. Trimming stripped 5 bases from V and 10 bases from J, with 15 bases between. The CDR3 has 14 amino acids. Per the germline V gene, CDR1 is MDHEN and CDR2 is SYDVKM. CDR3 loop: CASSLRHRGSPLHF. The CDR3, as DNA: TGTGCCAGCAGTCTCCGACATCGAGGGTCACCCCTCCACTTT.

In DNA, the CDR3 is TGTGCCAGCTCACCAGACGCGAACACTGAAGCTTTCTTT. Its protein product is CASSPDANTEAFF. The chain uses TRBV18 and TRBJ1-1; D not certain. The CDR3 length is 13 residues. V lost 2 bases, J lost 1 base, and 5 bases lay in between. Germline CDR1 is KGHSH and CDR2 is LQKENI.

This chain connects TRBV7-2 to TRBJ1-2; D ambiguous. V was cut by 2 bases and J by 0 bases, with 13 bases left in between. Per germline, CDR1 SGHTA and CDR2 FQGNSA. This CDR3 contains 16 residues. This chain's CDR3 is CASSLFAGYTNYGYTF. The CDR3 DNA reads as TGTGCCAGCAGCTTATTCGCAGGATATACTAACTATGGCTACACCTTC.

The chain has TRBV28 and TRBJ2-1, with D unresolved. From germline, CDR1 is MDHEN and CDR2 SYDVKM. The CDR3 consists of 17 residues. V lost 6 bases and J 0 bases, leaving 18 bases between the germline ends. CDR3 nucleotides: TGTGCCAGCAGAAAAACCCGATTCATAAGCTCCTACAATGAGCAGTTCTTC. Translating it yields CASRKTRFISSYNEQFF.

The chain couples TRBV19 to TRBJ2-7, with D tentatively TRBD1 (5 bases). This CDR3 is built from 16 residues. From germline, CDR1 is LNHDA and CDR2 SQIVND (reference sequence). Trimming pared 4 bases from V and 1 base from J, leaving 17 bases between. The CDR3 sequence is CASSKISGRGSYEQYF. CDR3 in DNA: TGTGCCAGTAGTAAAATTTCCGGTAGGGGTTCCTACGAGCAGTACTTC.

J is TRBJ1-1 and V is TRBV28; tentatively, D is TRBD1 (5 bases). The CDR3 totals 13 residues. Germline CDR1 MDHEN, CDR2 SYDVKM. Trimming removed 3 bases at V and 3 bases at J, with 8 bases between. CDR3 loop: CASSLGPDTEAFF. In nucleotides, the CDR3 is TGTGCCAGCAGTTTGGGGCCGGACACTGAAGCTTTCTTT.

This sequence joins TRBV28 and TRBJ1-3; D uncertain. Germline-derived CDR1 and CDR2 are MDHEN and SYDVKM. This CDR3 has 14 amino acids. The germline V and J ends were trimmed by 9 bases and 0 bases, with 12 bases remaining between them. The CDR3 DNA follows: TGTGCCAGTACCCCCGGCCCCTCTGGAAACACCATATATTTT. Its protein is CASTPGPSGNTIYF.

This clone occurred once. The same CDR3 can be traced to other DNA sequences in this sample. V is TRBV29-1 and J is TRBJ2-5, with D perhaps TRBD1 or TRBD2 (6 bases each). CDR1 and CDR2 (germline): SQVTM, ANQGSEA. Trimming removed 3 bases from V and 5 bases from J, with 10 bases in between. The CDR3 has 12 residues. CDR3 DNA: TGCAGCGTTGACCGGGGGCGGGAGACCCAGTACTTC. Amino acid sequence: CSVDRGRETQYF.

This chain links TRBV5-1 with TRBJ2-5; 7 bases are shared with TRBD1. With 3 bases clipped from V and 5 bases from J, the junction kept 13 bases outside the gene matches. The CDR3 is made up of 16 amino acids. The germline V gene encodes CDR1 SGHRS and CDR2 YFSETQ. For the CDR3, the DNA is TGCGCCAGCAGCTACTCCTCGACAGGGCTTGGGGAGACCCAGTACTTC. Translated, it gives CASSYSSTGLGETQYF.

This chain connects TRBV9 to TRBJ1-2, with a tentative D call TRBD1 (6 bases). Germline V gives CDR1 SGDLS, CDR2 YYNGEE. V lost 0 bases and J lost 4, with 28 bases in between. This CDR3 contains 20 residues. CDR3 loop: CASSVASGAGQGRTIYGYTF. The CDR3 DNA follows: TGTGCCAGCAGCGTAGCCTCGGGAGCGGGGCAGGGGAGAACAATCTATGGCTACACCTTC.

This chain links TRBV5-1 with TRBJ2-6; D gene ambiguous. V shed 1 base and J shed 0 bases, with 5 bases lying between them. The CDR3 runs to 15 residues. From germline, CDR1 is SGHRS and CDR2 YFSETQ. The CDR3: CASSLRSSGANVLTF. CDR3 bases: TGCGCCAGCAGCTTGCGGTCCTCTGGGGCCAACGTCCTGACTTTC.

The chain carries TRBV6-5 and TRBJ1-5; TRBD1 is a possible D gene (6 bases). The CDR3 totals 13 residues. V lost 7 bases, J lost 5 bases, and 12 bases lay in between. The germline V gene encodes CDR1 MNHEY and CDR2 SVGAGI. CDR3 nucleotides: TGTGCCAGCAATCAGGGGTTATATCAGCCCCAGCATTTT. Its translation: CASNQGLYQPQHF.

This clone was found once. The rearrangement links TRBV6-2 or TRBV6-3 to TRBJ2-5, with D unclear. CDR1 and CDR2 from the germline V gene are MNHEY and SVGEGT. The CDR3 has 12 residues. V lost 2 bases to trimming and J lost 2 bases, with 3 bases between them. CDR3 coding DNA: TGTGCCAGCAGTTACGGTCAAGAGACCCAGTACTTC. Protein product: CASSYGQETQYF.

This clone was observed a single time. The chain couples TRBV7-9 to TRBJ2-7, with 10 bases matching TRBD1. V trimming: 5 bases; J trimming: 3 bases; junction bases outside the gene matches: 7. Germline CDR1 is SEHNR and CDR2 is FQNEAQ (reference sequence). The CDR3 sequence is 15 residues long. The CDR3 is CASSPGTGVLYEQYF. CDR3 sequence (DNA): TGTGCCAGCAGCCCCGGGACAGGGGTTCTCTACGAGCAGTACTTC.

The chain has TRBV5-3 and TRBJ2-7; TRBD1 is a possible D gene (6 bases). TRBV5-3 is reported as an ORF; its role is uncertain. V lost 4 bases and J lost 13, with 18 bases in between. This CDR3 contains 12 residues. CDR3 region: CARSMVPQGSYF. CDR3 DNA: TGTGCCAGAAGCATGGTCCCTCAGGGGAGTTACTTC.

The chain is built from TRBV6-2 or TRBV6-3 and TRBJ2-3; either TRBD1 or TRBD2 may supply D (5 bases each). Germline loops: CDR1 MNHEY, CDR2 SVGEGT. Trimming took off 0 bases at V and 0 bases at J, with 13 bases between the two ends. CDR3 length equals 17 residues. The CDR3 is CASSYSTDGASTDTQYF. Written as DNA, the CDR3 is TGTGCCAGCAGTTACTCGACCGACGGGGCTAGCACAGATACGCAGTATTTT.

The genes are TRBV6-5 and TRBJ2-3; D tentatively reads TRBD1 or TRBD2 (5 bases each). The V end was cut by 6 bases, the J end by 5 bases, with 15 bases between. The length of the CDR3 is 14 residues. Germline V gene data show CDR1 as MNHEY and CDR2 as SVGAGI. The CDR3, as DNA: TGTGCCAGCAGCTGGGGGTCCTCGAGAGATACGCAGTATTTT. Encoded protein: CASSWGSSRDTQYF.

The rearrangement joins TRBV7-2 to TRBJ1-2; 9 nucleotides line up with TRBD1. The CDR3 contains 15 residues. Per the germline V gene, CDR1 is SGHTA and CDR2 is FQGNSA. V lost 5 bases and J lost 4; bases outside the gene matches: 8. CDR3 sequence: CASSLGQGLLYGYTF. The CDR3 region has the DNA TGTGCCAGCAGCCTGGGACAGGGTCTACTCTATGGCTACACCTTC.

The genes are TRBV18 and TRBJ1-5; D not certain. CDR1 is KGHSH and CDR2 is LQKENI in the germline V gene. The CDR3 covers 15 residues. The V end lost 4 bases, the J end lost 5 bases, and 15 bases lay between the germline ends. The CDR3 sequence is CASSLTGGWDQPQHF. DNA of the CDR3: TGTGCCAGCTCACTCACGGGAGGGTGGGATCAGCCCCAGCATTTT.

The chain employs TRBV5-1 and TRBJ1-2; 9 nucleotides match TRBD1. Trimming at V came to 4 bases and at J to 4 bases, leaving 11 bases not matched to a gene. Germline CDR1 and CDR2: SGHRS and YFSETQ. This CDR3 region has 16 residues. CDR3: CASSTGTGRTGYGYTF. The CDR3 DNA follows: TGCGCCAGCAGCACCGGGACAGGGAGGACGGGCTATGGCTACACCTTC.

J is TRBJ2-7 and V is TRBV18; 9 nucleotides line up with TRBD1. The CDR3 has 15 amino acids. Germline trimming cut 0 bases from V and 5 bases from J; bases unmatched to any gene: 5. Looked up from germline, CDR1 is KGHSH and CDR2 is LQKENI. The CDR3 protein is CASSPPGQGGNEQYF. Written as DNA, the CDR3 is TGTGCCAGCTCACCACCGGGACAGGGTGGTAACGAGCAGTACTTC.

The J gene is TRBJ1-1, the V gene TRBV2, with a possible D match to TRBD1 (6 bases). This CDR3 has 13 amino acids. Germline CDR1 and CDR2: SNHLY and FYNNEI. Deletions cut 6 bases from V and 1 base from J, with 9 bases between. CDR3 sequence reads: CASRGQWNTEAFF. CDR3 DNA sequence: TGTGCCAGCAGGGGACAATGGAACACTGAAGCTTTCTTT. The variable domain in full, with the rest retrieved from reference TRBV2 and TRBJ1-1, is EPEVTQTPSHQVTQMGQEVILRCVPISNHLYFYWYRQILGQKVEFLVSFYNNEISEKSEIFDDQFSVERPDGSNFTLKIRSTKLEDSAMYFCASRGQWNTEAFFGQGTRLTVV.

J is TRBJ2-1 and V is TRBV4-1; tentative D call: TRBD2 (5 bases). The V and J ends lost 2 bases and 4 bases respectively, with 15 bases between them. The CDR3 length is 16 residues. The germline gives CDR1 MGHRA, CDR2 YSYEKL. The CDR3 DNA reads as TGCGCCAGCAGCCAACATACGGGGTCCCAATACAATGAGCAGTTCTTC. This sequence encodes CASSQHTGSQYNEQFF.

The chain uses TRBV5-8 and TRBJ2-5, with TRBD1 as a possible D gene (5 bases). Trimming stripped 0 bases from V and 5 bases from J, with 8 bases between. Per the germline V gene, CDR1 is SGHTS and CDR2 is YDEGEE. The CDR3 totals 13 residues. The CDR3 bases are TGTGCCAGCAGCTTGGCAGGGCTGGAGACCCAGTACTTC. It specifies CASSLAGLETQYF.

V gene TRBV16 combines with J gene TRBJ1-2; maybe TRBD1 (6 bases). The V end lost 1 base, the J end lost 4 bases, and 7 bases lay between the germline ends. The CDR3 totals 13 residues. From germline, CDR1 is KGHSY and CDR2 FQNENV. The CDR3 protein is CASSQWGAYGYTF. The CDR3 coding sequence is TGTGCCAGCAGCCAATGGGGGGCCTATGGCTACACCTTC.

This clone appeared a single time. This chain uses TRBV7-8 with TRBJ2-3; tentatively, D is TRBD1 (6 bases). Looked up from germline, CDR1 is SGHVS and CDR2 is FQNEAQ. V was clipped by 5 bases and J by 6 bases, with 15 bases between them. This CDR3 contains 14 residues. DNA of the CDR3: TGTGCCAGCAGCGGACAGATCGACTCGGATACGCAGTATTTT. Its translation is CASSGQIDSDTQYF.